The T cell receptor beta chain described here comes from a study of T cell repertoires in cytomegalovirus infection. Study-wide context: Indications of both CMV infection and matching HLA type were provided by public TCR beta signatures.

The CDR3 extends over 15 amino acids. V dropped 7 bases and J dropped 4; count of bases not matched to a gene: 14. Germline V CDR1 and CDR2: SQVTM, ANQGSEA. MiXCR, applied by TCRdb to the reads, yields one record per CDR3 protein. The sample yields hundreds of thousands of distinct CDR3 sequences, roughly a sixth seen once. At least ten counts were recorded for this clonotype. Its antigen remains unidentified. Study conclusions and caveats: Dominating the ex vivo response were HLA-C-restricted CMV-specific TCR beta clonotypes.

Sequencing used PBMCs. The clonotype comes from a human donor in good health (CMV status not recorded). Some clones in this sample may be carry-over from other donors' samples. This chain connects TRBV29-1 to TRBJ2-5, with 8 positions matching TRBD1. CDR3 nucleotides: TGCAGCGCCCAGCGGTGGCAGGGGGCGCGAGAGACCCAGTACTTC. This sequence encodes CSAQRWQGARETQYF.